This T cell receptor beta chain is drawn from a study of T cells in Graves' hyperthyroidism and ophthalmopathy. Findings and limits, study-wide: Most clonotypes that expanded in the thyroid above 0.001 also showed up in blood.

Amplification targeted TCR beta CDR3 regions from RNA transcripts. The HTBI primer set drove a first-round RT-PCR of the TCR CDR3. TCRdb ran MiXCR on the multiplex PCR reads and lists one entry per CDR3 protein. The data hold 550,000 to 650,000 distinct CDR3 sequences, with roughly 14% observed a single time. A sample of blood taken at first hyperthyroidism diagnosis preceded any ophthalmopathy symptoms. On this clonotype itself: Its specificity is not known.

This TCR came from a woman younger than 45 with Graves' hyperthyroidism that later progressed to Graves' ophthalmopathy. Sequenced: blood.

CDR3 DNA sequence: TGTGCCAGCAGTTTAAGTGGGTGGTCTGGGCTTGAAGCTTTCTTT. Residues: CASSLSGWSGLEAFF. The J gene is TRBJ1-1, the V gene TRBV12-3 or TRBV12-4, with no clear D. This CDR3 contains 15 residues. Trimming shortened V by 2 bases and J by 7 bases, and 17 bases separated the two germline ends.